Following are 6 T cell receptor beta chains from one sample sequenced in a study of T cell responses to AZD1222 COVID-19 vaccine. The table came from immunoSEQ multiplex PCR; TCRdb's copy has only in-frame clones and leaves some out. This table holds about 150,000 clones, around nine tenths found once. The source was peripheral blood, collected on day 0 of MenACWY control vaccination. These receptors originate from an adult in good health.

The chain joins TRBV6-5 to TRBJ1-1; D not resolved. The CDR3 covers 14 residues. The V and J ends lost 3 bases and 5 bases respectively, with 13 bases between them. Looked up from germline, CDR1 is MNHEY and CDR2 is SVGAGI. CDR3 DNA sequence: TGTGCCAGCAGTTATGAGTTCCGTTGGACTGAAGCTTTCTTT. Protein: CASSYEFRWTEAFF.

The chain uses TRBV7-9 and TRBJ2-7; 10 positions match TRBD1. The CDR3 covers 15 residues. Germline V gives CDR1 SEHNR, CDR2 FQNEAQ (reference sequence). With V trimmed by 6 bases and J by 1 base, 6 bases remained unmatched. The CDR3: CASRPDRGLSYEQYF. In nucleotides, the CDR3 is TGTGCCAGCAGACCAGACAGGGGGCTTTCCTACGAGCAGTACTTC. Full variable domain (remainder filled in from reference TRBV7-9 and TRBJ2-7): DTGVSQNPRHKITKRGQNVTFRCDPISEHNRLYWYRQTLGQGPEFLTYFQNEAQLEKSRLLSDRFSAERPKGSFSTLEIQRTEQGDSAMYLCASRPDRGLSYEQYFGPGTRLTVT.

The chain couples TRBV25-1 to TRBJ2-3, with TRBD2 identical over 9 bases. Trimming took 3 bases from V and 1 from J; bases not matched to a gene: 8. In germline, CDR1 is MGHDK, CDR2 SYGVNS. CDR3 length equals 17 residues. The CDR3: CASSDPLSGRGTDTQYF. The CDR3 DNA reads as TGTGCCAGCAGTGATCCCCTTAGCGGGAGAGGCACAGATACGCAGTATTTT.

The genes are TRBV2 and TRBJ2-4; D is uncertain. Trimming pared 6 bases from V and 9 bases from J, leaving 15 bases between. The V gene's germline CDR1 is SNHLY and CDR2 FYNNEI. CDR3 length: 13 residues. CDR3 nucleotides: TGTGCCAGCAGGGCCGAAGGGTCCGGCATTCAGTACTTC. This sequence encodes CASRAEGSGIQYF.

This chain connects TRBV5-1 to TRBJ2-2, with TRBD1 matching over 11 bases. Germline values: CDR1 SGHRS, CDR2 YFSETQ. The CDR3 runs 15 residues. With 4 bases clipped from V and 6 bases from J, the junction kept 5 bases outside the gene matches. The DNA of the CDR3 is TGCGCCAGCAGCCTGGACAGGGGGCGCCCCGGGGAGCTGTTTTTT. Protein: CASSLDRGRPGELFF. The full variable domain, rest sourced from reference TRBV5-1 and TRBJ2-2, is KAGVTQTPRYLIKTRGQQVTLSCSPISGHRSVSWYQQTPGQGLQFLFEYFSETQRNKGNFPGRFSGRQFSNSRSEMNVSTLELGDSALYLCASSLDRGRPGELFFGEGSRLTVL.

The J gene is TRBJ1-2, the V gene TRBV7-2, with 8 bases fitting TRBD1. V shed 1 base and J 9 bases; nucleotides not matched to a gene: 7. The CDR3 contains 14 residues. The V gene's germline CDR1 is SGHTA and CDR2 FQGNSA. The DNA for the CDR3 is TGTGCCAGCAGCTTAGGTCAGGGGGCTTGGAGCTACACCTTC. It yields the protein CASSLGQGAWSYTF.